This TCR beta chain was obtained from a study of T cell repertoires in cytomegalovirus infection. At the level of the study: It was the public TCR beta signatures that indicated both CMV infection and matching HLA type.

The ends were cut back, 6 bases at V and 8 bases at J, with 28 bases in the middle. CDR1 and CDR2 (germline): SEHNR, FQNEAQ (reference sequence). The CDR3 spans 18 residues. The study's findings and limits: The ex vivo response showed dominance by HLA-C-restricted CMV-specific TCR beta clonotypes.

Comments on this clonotype: Its specificity is not known.

TCRdb recomputed calls from the reads with MiXCR, one row per CDR3 protein. The repertoire holds 900,000 to 950,000 distinct CDR3 sequences, with roughly 30% as singletons. The sample was cultured CD8+ T cells from PBMCs, taken from culture after CMV antigen stimulation. The TCR originated in a human donor in good health (CMV status not recorded). Some clones in this sample may be carry-over from other donors' samples. V and J are TRBV7-9 and TRBJ1-4; no clear D. The CDR3 DNA is TGTGCCAGCAGTCCCCCCCCGGGGTCTGCAACTAATGCGGAAAAACTGTTTTTT. Protein sequence: CASSPPPGSATNAEKLFF.